This T cell receptor (beta chain) was recovered during a study of shared clonotypes between healthy human individuals. Study-wide background: Each donor's CD8 memory used one plate, CD8 naive two, each CD4 subset three.

To note about this clone: Antigen specificity is unknown.

Naive-designated CD8 cells lacked CD45RO, were positively enriched for CCR7, and omitted terminally differentiated effector memory CD45RA+ cells. The donors, all of them Caucasian adults, lived in Nashville, Tennessee. Produced via immunoSEQ multiplex PCR; TCRdb's table is partial and in-frame only. The data contain about 820,000 clones, 90% to 95% of them singletons. Study-level findings and limits: Non-shared clonotypes had lower generation probabilities than clonotypes shared by all four sorted-subset donors.

The receptor was derived from a man aged 25-40 years in good health. The sample comprised naive CD8+ T cells sorted from blood.

As DNA, the CDR3 is TGCGCCAGCAGCCCACCTGGGGGGGAAACCTATGGCTACACCTTC. Residues: CASSPPGGETYGYTF. The chain carries TRBV4-1 and TRBJ1-2; D perhaps matches TRBD1 (5 bases). Trimming removed 4 bases from V and 4 bases from J, with 16 bases in between. The CDR3 is 15 residues long. CDR1 and CDR2 from the germline V gene are MGHRA and YSYEKL.